This TCR beta chain emerged from a study of cytotoxic CD8 clonotypes in ibrutinib-treated CLL. Whole-study findings and limits: Lymph node repertoires were not studied, and sampling times were unmatched. Contraction or stability on treatment characterized the public clonotypes, which were uncommon. Clonality at baseline surpassed age-matched healthy donors and tracked circulating CD8+ T-cell counts.

Repertoires were generated with immunoSEQ multiplex PCR, while TCRdb's copy carries only in-frame clones and drops some. This sample has some 19,000 clones; approximately 84% occur once, and the top ten carry approximately 5%. On this clone itself: Its cognate antigen is unknown.

CDR1 is SNHLY and CDR2 is FYNNEI in the germline V gene. Trimming took 5 bases from V and 9 from J, leaving 11 bases between them. The CDR3 is made up of 12 amino acids. The chain carries TRBV2 and TRBJ2-1; D uncertain. Sequencing was performed on PBMCs, taken before ibrutinib treatment. The source is a human donor with chronic lymphocytic leukemia. The DNA for the CDR3 is TGTGCCAGCAGTCGGACCGGATTTGAGCAGTTCTTC. Protein sequence: CASSRTGFEQFF.